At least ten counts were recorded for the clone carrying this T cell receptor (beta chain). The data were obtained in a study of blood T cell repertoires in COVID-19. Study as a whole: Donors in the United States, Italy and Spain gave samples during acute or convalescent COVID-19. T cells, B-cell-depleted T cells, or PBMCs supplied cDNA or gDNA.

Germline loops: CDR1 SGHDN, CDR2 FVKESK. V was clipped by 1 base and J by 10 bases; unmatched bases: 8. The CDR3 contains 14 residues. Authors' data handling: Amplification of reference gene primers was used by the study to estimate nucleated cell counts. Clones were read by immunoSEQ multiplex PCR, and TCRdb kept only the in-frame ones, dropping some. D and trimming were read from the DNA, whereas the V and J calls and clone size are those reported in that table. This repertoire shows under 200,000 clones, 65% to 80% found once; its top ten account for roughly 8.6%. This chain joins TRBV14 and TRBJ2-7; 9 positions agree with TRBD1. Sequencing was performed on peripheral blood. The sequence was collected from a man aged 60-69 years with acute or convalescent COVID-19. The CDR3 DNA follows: TGTGCCAGCAGCCAAGTTAAGGGACAGGGCTTCCAGTACTTC. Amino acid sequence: CASSQVKGQGFQYF.